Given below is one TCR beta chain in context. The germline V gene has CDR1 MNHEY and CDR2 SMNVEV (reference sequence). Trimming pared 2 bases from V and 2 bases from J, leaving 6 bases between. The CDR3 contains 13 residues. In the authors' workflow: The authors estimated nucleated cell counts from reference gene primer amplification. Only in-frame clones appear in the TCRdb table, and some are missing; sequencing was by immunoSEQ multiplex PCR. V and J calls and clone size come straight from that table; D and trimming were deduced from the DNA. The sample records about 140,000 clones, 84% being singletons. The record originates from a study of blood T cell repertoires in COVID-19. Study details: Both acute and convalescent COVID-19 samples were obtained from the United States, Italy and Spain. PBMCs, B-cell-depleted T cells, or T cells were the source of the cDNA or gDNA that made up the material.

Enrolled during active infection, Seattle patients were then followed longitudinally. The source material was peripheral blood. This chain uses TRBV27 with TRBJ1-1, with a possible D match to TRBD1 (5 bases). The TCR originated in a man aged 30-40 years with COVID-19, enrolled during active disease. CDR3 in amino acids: CASSLQGNTEAFF. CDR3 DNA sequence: TGTGCCAGCAGTTTACAGGGTAACACTGAAGCTTTCTTT.